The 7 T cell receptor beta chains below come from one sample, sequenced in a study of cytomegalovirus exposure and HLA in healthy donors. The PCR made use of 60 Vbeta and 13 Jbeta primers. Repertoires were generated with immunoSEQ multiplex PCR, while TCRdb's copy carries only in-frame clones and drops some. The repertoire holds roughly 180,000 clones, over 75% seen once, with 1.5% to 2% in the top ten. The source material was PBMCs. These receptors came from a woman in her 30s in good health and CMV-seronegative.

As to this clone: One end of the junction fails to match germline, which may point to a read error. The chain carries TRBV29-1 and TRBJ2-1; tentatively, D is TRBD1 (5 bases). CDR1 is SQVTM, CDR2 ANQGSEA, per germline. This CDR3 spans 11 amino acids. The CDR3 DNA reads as TGCAGCGCCCGCTCCCCCCAGGGTCCGATCTTC. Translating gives CSARSPQGPIF.

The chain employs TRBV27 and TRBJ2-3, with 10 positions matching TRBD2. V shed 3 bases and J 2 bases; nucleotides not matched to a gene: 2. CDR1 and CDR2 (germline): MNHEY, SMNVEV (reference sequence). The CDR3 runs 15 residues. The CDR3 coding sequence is TGTGCCAGCAGTTTTAGCGGGGGGTTCACAGATACGCAGTATTTT. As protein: CASSFSGGFTDTQYF.

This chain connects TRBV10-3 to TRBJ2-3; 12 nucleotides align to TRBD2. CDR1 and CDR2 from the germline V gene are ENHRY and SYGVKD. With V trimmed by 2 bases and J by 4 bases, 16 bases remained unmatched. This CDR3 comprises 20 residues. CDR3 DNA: TGTGCCATCAGTGAGGCGCAAGGACTAGCGGGGACGATCCCCCCAGATACGCAGTATTTT. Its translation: CAISEAQGLAGTIPPDTQYF.

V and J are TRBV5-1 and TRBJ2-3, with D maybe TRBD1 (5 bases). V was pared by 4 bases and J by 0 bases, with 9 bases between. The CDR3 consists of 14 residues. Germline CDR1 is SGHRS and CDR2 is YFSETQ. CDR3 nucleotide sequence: TGCGCCAGCAGCCCGACAGTGAGCACAGATACGCAGTATTTT. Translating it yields CASSPTVSTDTQYF.

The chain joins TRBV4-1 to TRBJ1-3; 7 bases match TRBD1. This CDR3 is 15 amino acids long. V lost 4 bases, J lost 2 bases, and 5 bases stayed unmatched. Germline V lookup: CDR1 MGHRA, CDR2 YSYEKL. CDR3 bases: TGCGCCAGCAGCCTGGGGACAGCCGCTGGAAACACCATATATTTT. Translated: CASSLGTAAGNTIYF.

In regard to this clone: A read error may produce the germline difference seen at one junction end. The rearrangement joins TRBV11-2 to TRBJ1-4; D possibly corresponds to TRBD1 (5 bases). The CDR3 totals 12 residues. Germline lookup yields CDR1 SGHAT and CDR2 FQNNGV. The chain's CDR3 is CASSPGTSGITF. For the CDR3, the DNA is TGTGCCAGCAGCCCTGGGACTTCAGGAATTACTTTT.

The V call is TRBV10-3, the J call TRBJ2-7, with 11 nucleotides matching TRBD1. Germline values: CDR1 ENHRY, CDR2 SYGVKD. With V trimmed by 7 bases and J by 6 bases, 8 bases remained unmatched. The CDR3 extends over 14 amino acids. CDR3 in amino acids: CAITPGQGAFEQYF. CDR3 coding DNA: TGTGCCATCACTCCCGGACAGGGGGCCTTCGAGCAGTACTTC.